This TCR beta chain was recorded in a study of tumor and adjacent non-tumor tissue in lung cancer. Three rounds of nested PCR, following a modified ARM-PCR protocol, produced the TCRbeta library. TCRdb itself ran the multiplex PCR reads through MiXCR, one entry per CDR3 protein. This table has tens of thousands of distinct CDR3 sequences, over 60% appearing once. In germline, CDR1 is MNHNS, CDR2 SASEGT. This CDR3 is built from 16 residues. V shed 6 bases and J shed 0 bases, with 12 bases lying between them. No cell sorting was done before RNA was extracted from the tissue. More than 3 cm separated this lung sample from the edge of the tumor. This clonotype was seen more than once but under ten times.

The sequence was collected from a man in his 70s with non-small cell lung cancer. This sequence joins TRBV6-1 and TRBJ2-6; D not certain. Material: distant non-tumor lung tissue. The CDR3 DNA sequence: TGTGCCAGCAGGAGTGACCCCAGCTCTGGGGCCAACGTCCTGACTTTC. Amino acids: CASRSDPSSGANVLTF.